This paragraph covers one TCR beta chain sequence. What it binds is not known. This sample was included in a study of a mutant IDH1 vaccine in newly diagnosed glioma. Regarding time point: baseline, week 1 (first vaccination visit). Treatment noted: pre-vaccination baseline after standard-of-care therapy. The study enrolled donors with new WHO grade 3 or 4 IDH1-mutant, ATRX-lost astrocytomas. The assay was immunoSEQ multiplex PCR, and TCRdb's table has in-frame clones only and misses some. Here the sample spans approximately 92,000 clones, about four fifths being singletons. V shed 5 bases and J 6 bases; nucleotides not matched to a gene: 3. The CDR3 sequence is 15 residues long. Looked up from germline, CDR1 is LNHDA and CDR2 is SQIVND (reference sequence). Study results and limitations: Immune responses induced by vaccination arose in 93.3% of the patients.

The receptor's source is a man aged 40-50 years with glioma. V usage is TRBV19 and J usage is TRBJ2-2; 13 bases align to TRBD2. The sample here was PBMCs, taken from a glioma patient treated with radiotherapy, temozolomide or both. The DNA for the CDR3 is TGTGCCAGTAGTGCCGGGACTAGCGGGGCCGGGGAGCTGTTTTTT. Protein: CASSAGTSGAGELFF.